A single sample is the source of the 30 T cell receptor beta chains below, sequenced in a study of blood T cells in healthy people across ages. A J-beta primer mix and a sample-barcoded 5' primer were used in a second PCR of roughly 6 to 12 cycles. Each CDR3 protein is one row after TCRdb ran MiXCR on the 5' RACE reads. The data hold approximately 900,000 distinct CDR3 sequences, with about 29% observed a single time. These same records also appear under a second study, on T cells of mothers and their children.

The specimen sequenced was blood. Source of these receptors: a woman in her 40s in good health.

This clonotype was found many times. V and J are TRBV7-2 and TRBJ2-4; D uncertain. The J call may be incorrect, as the DNA end agrees better with TRBJ2-7. The CDR3 sequence is 13 residues long. The V gene's germline CDR1 is SGHTA and CDR2 FQGNSA. CDR3 sequence (DNA): TGTGCCAGCAGCTTAGGTCTATCTCGCGAGCAGTACTTC. It specifies CASSLGLSREQYF.

There are a few counts of this clonotype. This chain uses TRBV4-3 with TRBJ1-2; D is perhaps TRBD1 (5 bases). CDR1 is LGHNA and CDR2 is YSLEER in the germline V gene. V lost 0 bases and J 2 bases, leaving 10 bases between the germline ends. CDR3 size: 15 residues. CDR3 nucleotides: TGCGCCAGCAGCCAAGATGGTTCAGGGAACTATGGCTACACCTTC. Translation: CASSQDGSGNYGYTF.

The V and J genes are TRBV20-1 and TRBJ2-2, with 12 bases aligning to TRBD2. Germline CDR1 DFQATT, CDR2 SNEGSKA (reference sequence). This CDR3 region has 16 residues. Trimming removed 2 bases from V and 4 bases from J; junction bases left unmatched: 5. The CDR3 DNA is TGCAGTGCTAGATCTAGCGGGGGGGCCGGCACCGGGGAGCTGTTTTTT. Translated, it gives CSARSSGGAGTGELFF.

The V and J genes are TRBV20-1 and TRBJ1-1; 8 positions match TRBD1. The CDR3 has 14 amino acids. V dropped 6 bases and J dropped 3; count of bases not matched to a gene: 9. The V gene's germline CDR1 is DFQATT and CDR2 SNEGSKA (reference sequence). CDR3 coding DNA: TGCAGTGCCAATGACGGACAGGGTCACACTGAAGCTTTCTTT. It is translated as CSANDGQGHTEAFF.

The rearrangement uses TRBV7-9 and TRBJ1-1, with 9 bases aligning to TRBD1. The junction had 16 bases not matched to a gene; V was cut back by 7 bases and J by 4 bases. Germline assignment: CDR1 SEHNR and CDR2 FQNEAQ (reference sequence). The CDR3 runs to 17 residues. CDR3 protein: CASISGTGYTAGTEAFF. The CDR3 DNA follows: TGTGCCAGCATCTCCGGGACAGGGTATACTGCAGGCACTGAAGCTTTCTTT.

This sequence joins TRBV19 and TRBJ2-7; D ambiguous. The germline V gene has CDR1 LNHDA and CDR2 SQIVND (reference sequence). The V end lost 5 bases, the J end lost 2 bases, and 10 bases lay between the germline ends. The CDR3 runs 13 residues. CDR3 sequence (DNA): TGTGCCAGTAGTCTCCACACAGCCTACGAGCAGTACTTC. It specifies CASSLHTAYEQYF. Full variable domain (remainder filled in from reference TRBV19 and TRBJ2-7): DGGITQSPKYLFRKEGQNVTLSCEQNLNHDAMYWYRQDPGQGLRLIYYSQIVNDFQKGDIAEGYSVSREKKESFPLTVTSAQKNPTAFYLCASSLHTAYEQYFGPGTRLTVT.

This clonotype has at least ten counts. The chain links TRBV4-1 to TRBJ1-2; D gene uncertain. Germline V gene lookup returns CDR1 MGHRA and CDR2 YSYEKL. Deletions cut 5 bases from V and 5 bases from J, with 12 bases between. This CDR3 has 13 residues. The CDR3 nucleotides are TGCGCCAGCAGCTTCGGGCTAAGTTATGGCTACACCTTC. It codes for CASSFGLSYGYTF.

The rearrangement links TRBV29-1 to TRBJ1-2; D unresolved. This CDR3 region has 12 residues. Trimming took off 3 bases at V and 6 bases at J, with 11 bases between the two ends. CDR1 and CDR2 (germline): SQVTM, ANQGSEA. CDR3 amino acids: CSVDPGSDGYTF. DNA of the CDR3: TGCAGCGTTGATCCGGGTTCGGATGGCTACACCTTC. The entire variable domain, with the rest obtained from reference TRBV29-1 and TRBJ1-2, is as follows: SAVISQKPSRDICQRGTSLTIQCQVDSQVTMMFWYRQQPGQSLTLIATANQGSEATYESGFVIDKFPISRPNLTFSTLTVSNMSPEDSSIYLCSVDPGSDGYTFGSGTRLTVV.

The rearrangement uses TRBV29-1 and TRBJ2-3; unclear D gene. V was clipped by 4 bases and J by 4 bases, with 15 bases between them. Germline CDR1 is SQVTM and CDR2 is ANQGSEA. This CDR3 spans 14 amino acids. The CDR3 region is CSVGPGSPADTQYF. The CDR3 nucleotides are TGCAGCGTTGGTCCGGGCTCTCCCGCAGATACGCAGTATTTT.

This clonotype showed up just a few times. The rearrangement uses TRBV7-8 and TRBJ2-5; D not resolved. Trimming removed 8 bases at V and 2 bases at J, with 12 bases between. Germline CDR1 and CDR2: SGHVS and FQNEAQ. The CDR3 is made up of 13 amino acids. The CDR3 loop reads CASASGGQETQYF. The CDR3 nucleotides read TGTGCCAGCGCGTCCGGCGGACAAGAGACCCAGTACTTC.

Comment on this clonotype: The junction shows a germline mismatch at one end, possibly a read error. The chain combines TRBV7-9 with TRBJ2-2; D ambiguous. In germline, CDR1 is SEHNR, CDR2 FQNEAQ (reference sequence). The CDR3 has 19 amino acids. The CDR3 sequence is CASNLPAPTMRKVTGELFF. CDR3 DNA sequence: TGTGCCAGCAACTTACCGGCACCTACTATGAGGAAGGTCACCGGGGAGCTGTTTTTT.

This clonotype was found many times. The chain combines TRBV10-3 with TRBJ2-1; D is unclear. Germline CDR1 is ENHRY and CDR2 is SYGVKD. Trimming shortened V by 4 bases and J by 8 bases, and 6 bases separated the two germline ends. This CDR3 is built from 11 residues. The CDR3 DNA sequence: TGTGCCATCAGTGTAGCAGATGAGCAGTTCTTC. It is translated as CAISVADEQFF.

Of note for this clonotype: Germline and junction disagree at one end, which may indicate a read error. V gene TRBV18 combines with J gene TRBJ1-5; 10 bases fit TRBD1. The V gene's germline CDR1 is KGHSH and CDR2 LQKENI. The CDR3 consists of 19 residues. The DNA of the CDR3 is TGTGCCGGCTCACCACGAGACAGGGGGCGACCCTATAGCAATCAGCCCCAGCATTTT. It encodes CAGSPRDRGRPYSNQPQHF.

A single count supports this clonotype. A read error may be the cause here, since a much bigger clone is one base away. This chain connects TRBV7-3 to TRBJ2-5, with 7 bases aligning to TRBD2. Germline values: CDR1 SGHTA, CDR2 FQGTGA. CDR3 size: 15 residues. For the CDR3, the DNA is TGTGCCAGCGGCTTAAATCGGGGGGTCACAGAGACCCAGTACTTC. This translates into CASGLNRGVTETQYF.

The sample holds a few counts of this clonotype. This chain links TRBV27 with TRBJ2-5, with 15 bases matching TRBD2. The V and J ends lost 3 bases and 3 bases, in that order; junction bases with no gene match: 14. This CDR3 comprises 20 residues. Germline V gives CDR1 MNHEY, CDR2 SMNVEV (reference sequence). DNA for the CDR3: TGTGCCAGCAGTTTGATGCCCCTGGGACTAGCGGGGGGCGTGGAAGAGACCCAGTACTTC. Translated, it gives CASSLMPLGLAGGVEETQYF.

This clonotype was recorded at least ten times. The rearrangement joins TRBV6-1 to TRBJ2-1, with D hard to call. CDR3 length equals 16 residues. Germline V gene data show CDR1 as MNHNS and CDR2 as SASEGT. Trimming took off 0 bases at V and 0 bases at J, with 9 bases between the two ends. CDR3 sequence (DNA): TGTGCCAGCAGTGAAGCGAGGCAGGCCTCCTACAATGAGCAGTTCTTC. Protein: CASSEARQASYNEQFF.

V gene TRBV9 combines with J gene TRBJ2-2; possibly TRBD1 for D (6 bases). The germline V gene encodes CDR1 SGDLS and CDR2 YYNGEE. The CDR3 contains 13 residues. V was clipped by 6 bases and J by 8 bases, with 14 bases between them. In DNA, the CDR3 is TGTGCCAGCACCGACAGGCCCCGAGGGGAGCTGTTTTTT. This gives the protein CASTDRPRGELFF. The full variable domain, in which reference TRBV9 and TRBJ2-2 provide the parts outside the CDR3, is DSGVTQTPKHLITATGQRVTLRCSPRSGDLSVYWYQQSLDQGLQFLIQYYNGEERAKGNILERFSAQQFPDLHSELNLSSLELGDSALYFCASTDRPRGELFFGEGSRLTVL.

This clonotype was observed a few times. The chain couples TRBV5-4 to TRBJ1-1; TRBD1 aligns across 7 bases. Germline V CDR1 and CDR2: SGHNT, YYREEE (reference sequence). V shed 4 bases and J 7 bases; nucleotides not matched to a gene: 4. The CDR3 has 12 amino acids. The chain's CDR3 is CASSPRDSEAFF. The CDR3 nucleotides are TGTGCCAGCAGCCCCCGGGACAGTGAAGCTTTCTTT.

The V call is TRBV6-6, the J call TRBJ1-5, with D tentatively TRBD1 (5 bases). With 6 bases removed from V and 2 bases from J, the gap between germline ends came to 11 bases. The germline V gene has CDR1 MNHNY and CDR2 SVGAGI (reference sequence). CDR3 size: 14 residues. The CDR3 protein is CASRPDSGNQPQHF. Written as DNA, the CDR3 is TGTGCCAGCAGGCCCGACAGTGGCAATCAGCCCCAGCATTTT.

This clonotype occurred many times. The chain is built from TRBV11-2 and TRBJ2-3; 7 nucleotides match TRBD1. Germline V gene sequence: CDR1 SGHAT, CDR2 FQNNGV. Trimming removed 3 bases from V and 1 base from J; junction bases left unmatched: 4. This CDR3 is built from 15 residues. Here the CDR3 DNA reads TGTGCCAGCAGCTTTGAGGGGGCGGGCACAGATACGCAGTATTTT. Translated, it gives CASSFEGAGTDTQYF. The entire variable domain, with the rest obtained from reference TRBV11-2 and TRBJ2-3, is as follows: EAGVAQSPRYKIIEKRQSVAFWCNPISGHATLYWYQQILGQGPKLLIQFQNNGVVDDSQLPKDRFSAERLKGVDSTLKIQPAKLEDSAVYLCASSFEGAGTDTQYFGPGTRLTVL.

This chain connects TRBV28 to TRBJ1-6; tentative D call: TRBD1 (5 bases). V lost 5 bases and J 8 bases, leaving 16 bases between the germline ends. CDR1 is MDHEN and CDR2 is SYDVKM in the germline V gene. The CDR3 covers 15 residues. DNA of the CDR3: TGTGCCAGCAGTCACCTCGGGACGCAACATTCACCCCTCCACTTT. It is translated as CASSHLGTQHSPLHF. Full variable domain (missing parts from reference TRBV28 and TRBJ1-6): DVKVTQSSRYLVKRTGEKVFLECVQDMDHENMFWYRQDPGLGLRLIYFSYDVKMKEKGDIPEGYSVSREKKERFSLILESASTNQTSMYLCASSHLGTQHSPLHFGNGTRLTVT.

This chain connects TRBV24-1 to TRBJ2-4; D is possibly TRBD1 (6 bases). Near its end, the DNA agrees better with TRBJ2-7, so the J call may be wrong. CDR1 is KGHDR and CDR2 is SFDVKD in the germline V gene. The CDR3 sequence is 15 residues long. The CDR3 nucleotides read TGTGCCACCAGTGATCCAGGACAGCCTACATACGAGCAGTACTTC. Encoded protein: CATSDPGQPTYEQYF.

V usage is TRBV29-1 and J usage is TRBJ1-1, with D unclear. The CDR3 loop spans 14 amino acids. The germline V gene has CDR1 SQVTM and CDR2 ANQGSEA. V lost 0 bases to trimming and J lost 0 bases, with 8 bases between them. The CDR3 DNA is TGCAGCGTTGAAGAAGTTCCAGTGAACACTGAAGCTTTCTTT. Protein: CSVEEVPVNTEAFF.

This clonotype was detected a few times. The V gene is TRBV28, the J gene TRBJ2-7; 8 bases align to TRBD1. CDR1 and CDR2 from the germline V gene are MDHEN and SYDVKM. Trimming cost V 3 bases and J 1 base; bases outside gene matches: 8. The CDR3 is made up of 16 amino acids. The CDR3 bases are TGTGCCAGCAGTTTGCCCCTGACAGGGGTATCCTACGAGCAGTACTTC. Translated, it gives CASSLPLTGVSYEQYF.

There are many counts of this clonotype. The CDR3 region has the DNA TGTGCCAGCAGTTTTCGGCTAGCGGGGGGCAATGAGCAGTTCTTC. Amino acids: CASSFRLAGGNEQFF. The chain couples TRBV12-3 or TRBV12-4 to TRBJ2-1; 11 bases are a match to TRBD2. The V and J ends lost 3 bases and 6 bases, in that order; junction bases with no gene match: 4. This CDR3 has 15 residues.

This clonotype has only a few counts. This chain connects TRBV7-2 to TRBJ2-1; 14 nucleotides align to TRBD2. Trimming removed 5 bases from V and 8 bases from J; junction bases left unmatched: 8. This CDR3 comprises 16 residues. Germline V gene sequence: CDR1 SGHTA, CDR2 FQGNSA. This chain's CDR3 is CASSPRTSGGFDEQFF. CDR3 in DNA: TGTGCCAGCAGCCCCCGGACTAGCGGGGGGTTCGATGAGCAGTTCTTC.

This clonotype has at least ten counts. The V and J genes are TRBV20-1 and TRBJ2-5; 7 bases align to TRBD2. Germline values: CDR1 DFQATT, CDR2 SNEGSKA (reference sequence). The V and J ends lost 1 base and 1 base, in that order; junction bases with no gene match: 6. CDR3 size: 15 residues. The DNA of the CDR3 is TGCAGTGCTAGAGGTGCGCGGGGGACCCAAGAGACCCAGTACTTC. Protein sequence: CSARGARGTQETQYF.

This clonotype has at least ten counts. The genes are TRBV4-2 and TRBJ2-5, with D possibly matching TRBD1 (5 bases). This CDR3 has 18 residues. Germline V gene lookup returns CDR1 LGHNA and CDR2 YNFKEQ. Trimming left V 0 bases short and J 1 base short, with 18 bases between. The CDR3 here is CASSQEGVSDEPQETQYF. CDR3 coding DNA: TGTGCCAGCAGCCAAGAAGGGGTGAGCGACGAACCCCAAGAGACCCAGTACTTC.

The V call is TRBV5-1, the J call TRBJ2-1, with TRBD2 identical over 8 bases. CDR3 length equals 14 residues. Germline assignment: CDR1 SGHRS and CDR2 YFSETQ. V shed 4 bases, J shed 6 bases, and the junction held 6 bases outside the gene matches. CDR3: CASSHSGNANEQFF. The CDR3, as DNA: TGCGCCAGCAGCCATAGCGGGAATGCCAATGAGCAGTTCTTC. The variable domain in full, completed from reference TRBV5-1 and TRBJ2-1, reads KAGVTQTPRYLIKTRGQQVTLSCSPISGHRSVSWYQQTPGQGLQFLFEYFSETQRNKGNFPGRFSGRQFSNSRSEMNVSTLELGDSALYLCASSHSGNANEQFFGPGTRLTVL.

This clonotype was counted ten times or more. This chain links TRBV4-3 with TRBJ2-7; TRBD1 aligns across 8 bases. In germline, CDR1 is LGHNA, CDR2 YSLEER. V lost 1 base and J lost 1; bases outside the gene matches: 0. CDR3 length: 14 amino acids. The CDR3 loop reads CASSQGQGSYEQYF. The CDR3, as DNA: TGCGCCAGCAGCCAAGGACAGGGGTCCTACGAGCAGTACTTC.